Below, one TCR beta chain is given with its context. What it binds is unknown. The time point is: cycle 4 day 1 (C4D1), after five to seven weeks of nivolumab. Brentuximab vedotin exposure varied among the patients, all of whom had relapsed after autologous stem cell transplantation. The data were taken from a study of PD-1 blockade in classical Hodgkin lymphoma. Overall study findings and caveats: Newly diagnosed and completely responding patients shared comparable baseline diversity. Individuals initiating nivolumab under 1 year after ASCT were excluded. As was reported, newly diagnosed patients showed lower baseline TCR diversity than healthy donors did.

V was trimmed by 3 bases and J by 0 bases, leaving 5 bases between them. CDR1 is SNHLY and CDR2 is FYNNEI in the germline V gene. The CDR3 covers 13 residues. Method: immunoSEQ multiplex PCR; TCRdb's copy keeps in-frame clones and lacks some. The data show some 52,000 clones, 86% seen once. The chain uses TRBV2 and TRBJ1-2; D uncertain. Specimen: peripheral blood mononuclear cells (PBMCs), collected before the fourth cycle of nivolumab. This receptor was identified in a human donor with classical Hodgkin lymphoma. In DNA, the CDR3 is TGTGCCAGCAGTGAGACAACTAACTATGGCTACACCTTC. Residues: CASSETTNYGYTF.